This T cell receptor beta chain was recovered during a study of cytomegalovirus exposure and HLA in healthy donors. Study details: In an early release, HLA-typed donors contributed approximately 82 million unique TCR sequences. Overall study results and limits: Later analysis found that TCR beta chains associated with HLA were more clonally expanded than other, equally common chains. There were around 160 TCR beta chains listed as cytomegalovirus-associated.

The CDR3 has 16 residues. Looked up from germline, CDR1 is SGHRS and CDR2 is YFSETQ. Trimming took off 4 bases at V and 0 bases at J, with 14 bases between the two ends. About this clone itself: Its target is not known.

PCR employed 60 Vbeta and 13 Jbeta primers. The table came from immunoSEQ multiplex PCR; TCRdb's copy has only in-frame clones and leaves some out. This sample has roughly 130,000 clones, with around three quarters found just once. Sequencing input: PBMCs. This clonotype was obtained from a male donor in good health and CMV-seronegative. V is TRBV5-1 and J is TRBJ2-1; no clear D. The CDR3 loop reads CASSVFLRNSYNEQFF. The CDR3 bases are TGCGCCAGCAGCGTTTTTTTGCGGAACTCCTACAATGAGCAGTTCTTC. Complete variable domain (other parts from reference TRBV5-1 and TRBJ2-1): KAGVTQTPRYLIKTRGQQVTLSCSPISGHRSVSWYQQTPGQGLQFLFEYFSETQRNKGNFPGRFSGRQFSNSRSEMNVSTLELGDSALYLCASSVFLRNSYNEQFFGPGTRLTVL.